This is a list of T cell receptor beta chains from one sample in a study of beta chain features in type 1 diabetes. This table comes from immunoSEQ multiplex PCR, and its TCRdb copy is limited to in-frame clones, with some not included. Here the sample spans around 690,000 clones, about an eighth being singletons. The sequenced sample was naive CD4+ T cells from blood. The receptors were gathered from a man aged 25-40 years with type 1 diabetes. Each CDR3 is given with its conserved first and last residue. Fields, in order: J gene, V gene, clone size, D gene, CDR3 DNA, CDR3 protein. A D gene is named only where the DNA matches it firmly. Some rows have no size entry. The others give once, few or many, or a class for an expanded clone.

j_gene: TRBJ2-7
v_gene: TRBV9
abundance: NA
d_gene: NA
CDR3nt: TGTGCCAGCAGCGTAGGAGTGTCTTACTCCTACGAGCAGTACTTC
CDR3aa: CASSVGVSYSYEQYF

j_gene: TRBJ1-3
v_gene: TRBV6-5
abundance: NA
d_gene: NA
CDR3nt: TGTGCCAGCCGGGGACATAGCTCTGGAAACACCATATATTTT
CDR3aa: CASRGHSSGNTIYF

j_gene: TRBJ2-1
v_gene: TRBV4-2
abundance: few
d_gene: NA
CDR3nt: TGTGCCAGCGGCGGTCCGGTAGGGAATGAGCAGTTCTTC
CDR3aa: CASGGPVGNEQFF

j_gene: TRBJ2-1
v_gene: TRBV9
abundance: few
d_gene: NA
CDR3nt: TGTGCCAGCAGCGTAGGTACCTTTGGGCCCAATGAGCAGTTCTTC
CDR3aa: CASSVGTFGPNEQFF

j_gene: TRBJ2-7
v_gene: TRBV5-6
abundance: few
d_gene: TRBD1
CDR3nt: TGTGCCAGCAGCTGGAGACAGGGGATCCACGAGCAGTACTTC
CDR3aa: CASSWRQGIHEQYF

j_gene: TRBJ2-1
v_gene: TRBV4-3
abundance: few
d_gene: TRBD2
CDR3nt: TGCGCCAGCAGCCGCACACTAGCGGGGGATTACAATGAGCAGTTCTTC
CDR3aa: CASSRTLAGDYNEQFF

j_gene: TRBJ2-2
v_gene: TRBV7-3
abundance: few
d_gene: NA
CDR3nt: TGTGCCAGCAGCAAGAACGGACCTACGAACACCGGGGAGCTGTTTTTT
CDR3aa: CASSKNGPTNTGELFF

j_gene: TRBJ2-1
v_gene: TRBV5-4
abundance: NA
d_gene: TRBD2
CDR3nt: TGTGCCAGCAGCTCCGTAGCGGGGAGGTACAATGAGCAGTTCTTC
CDR3aa: CASSSVAGRYNEQFF

j_gene: TRBJ2-7
v_gene: TRBV7-7
abundance: NA
d_gene: NA
CDR3nt: TGTGCTAGCAGCTTAGATCCCTCCACGGACGAGCAGTACTTC
CDR3aa: CASSLDPSTDEQYF

j_gene: TRBJ1-2
v_gene: TRBV29-1
abundance: NA
d_gene: NA
CDR3nt: TGCAGCGTTGAAGATGAACAGGGCAACTATGGCTACACCTTC
CDR3aa: CSVEDEQGNYGYTF

j_gene: TRBJ2-6
v_gene: TRBV4-3
abundance: NA
d_gene: NA
CDR3nt: TGCGCCAGCAGCCAAGAAAGGCCGACAGGTCCCTCCTCTGGGGCCAACGTCCTGACTTTC
CDR3aa: CASSQERPTGPSSGANVLTF

j_gene: TRBJ2-5
v_gene: TRBV20-1
abundance: NA
d_gene: NA
CDR3nt: TGCAGTGGAATCTTGCAAGAGACCCAGTACTTC
CDR3aa: CSGILQETQYF

j_gene: TRBJ2-7
v_gene: TRBV7-3
abundance: few
d_gene: NA
CDR3nt: TGTGCCAGCAGCTTAGGATCCCGGGCCTCAGGCTACGAGCAGTACTTC
CDR3aa: CASSLGSRASGYEQYF

j_gene: TRBJ1-5
v_gene: TRBV4-2
abundance: NA
d_gene: TRBD1
CDR3nt: TGTGCCAGCAGCCAAGGGGGACAGGGGAACAATCAGCCCCAGCATTTT
CDR3aa: CASSQGGQGNNQPQHF

j_gene: TRBJ2-1
v_gene: TRBV2
abundance: few
d_gene: TRBD2
CDR3nt: TGTGCCAGCAGTGAAGGGAGCGGGGGGGCCTACAATGAGCAGTTCTTC
CDR3aa: CASSEGSGGAYNEQFF

j_gene: TRBJ1-1
v_gene: TRBV6-5
abundance: few
d_gene: NA
CDR3nt: TGTGCCGGCCGATGGACTATGAACACTGAAGCTTTCTTT
CDR3aa: CAGRWTMNTEAFF

j_gene: TRBJ1-2
v_gene: TRBV28
abundance: NA
d_gene: TRBD1
CDR3nt: TGTGCCAGCGGGCGGACAGGGATAGCCTATGGCTACACCTTC
CDR3aa: CASGRTGIAYGYTF

j_gene: TRBJ2-7
v_gene: TRBV5-1
abundance: NA
d_gene: TRBD1
CDR3nt: TGCGCCAGCAGCTCAGGGGGCACCAGGAGCGAGCAGTACTTC
CDR3aa: CASSSGGTRSEQYF

j_gene: TRBJ1-6
v_gene: TRBV4-3
abundance: few
d_gene: NA
CDR3nt: TGCGCCAGCAGCCAGAGTCAAACCGGGACACCGAATTCACCCCTCCACTTT
CDR3aa: CASSQSQTGTPNSPLHF

j_gene: TRBJ1-5
v_gene: TRBV5-6
abundance: NA
d_gene: TRBD1
CDR3nt: TGTGCCAGCAGCTTGACAAGACAGGGGAGGGCCTATAGCAATCAGCCCCAGCATTTT
CDR3aa: CASSLTRQGRAYSNQPQHF

j_gene: TRBJ2-6
v_gene: TRBV29-1
abundance: few
d_gene: NA
CDR3nt: TGCAGCGTTGGAGCGCGAAGCTCTGGGGCCAACGTCCTGACTTTC
CDR3aa: CSVGARSSGANVLTF

j_gene: TRBJ1-5
v_gene: TRBV9
abundance: NA
d_gene: NA
CDR3nt: TGTGCCAGCAGCGTAGGAACACTTCATCAGCCCCAGCATTTT
CDR3aa: CASSVGTLHQPQHF

j_gene: TRBJ1-5
v_gene: TRBV11-3
abundance: few
d_gene: NA
CDR3nt: TGTGCCAGCAGCGTAGTTAGCAATCAGCCCCAGCATTTT
CDR3aa: CASSVVSNQPQHF

j_gene: TRBJ2-5
v_gene: TRBV9
abundance: few
d_gene: TRBD2
CDR3nt: TGTGCCAGCAGCGAGCGGGGGGGCCCCACAGAGACCCAGTACTTC
CDR3aa: CASSERGGPTETQYF

j_gene: TRBJ2-3
v_gene: TRBV7-9
abundance: few
d_gene: NA
CDR3nt: TGTGCCAGCAGCTTCGGAGGGGGGGCAGATACGCAGTATTTT
CDR3aa: CASSFGGGADTQYF

j_gene: TRBJ1-4
v_gene: TRBV29-1
abundance: NA
d_gene: NA
CDR3nt: TGCAGCGTTCTTCTTAATGAAAAACTGTTTTTT
CDR3aa: CSVLLNEKLFF

j_gene: TRBJ1-2
v_gene: TRBV29-1
abundance: few
d_gene: NA
CDR3nt: TGCAGCGCCGCTCAGGGACAAGGGAACTATGGCTACACCTTC
CDR3aa: CSAAQGQGNYGYTF

j_gene: TRBJ2-3
v_gene: TRBV19
abundance: few
d_gene: NA
CDR3nt: TGTGCCAGTAGACTAGTGGGCACAGATACGCAGTATTTT
CDR3aa: CASRLVGTDTQYF

j_gene: TRBJ2-7
v_gene: TRBV19
abundance: few
d_gene: NA
CDR3nt: TGTGCCAGTAGTCTTCAGAGCTCCCAATACGAGCAGTACTTC
CDR3aa: CASSLQSSQYEQYF

j_gene: TRBJ2-1
v_gene: TRBV10-3
abundance: few
d_gene: TRBD1
CDR3nt: TGTGCCATCAGTGGGGACAGGGGCAATGAGCAGTTCTTC
CDR3aa: CAISGDRGNEQFF

j_gene: TRBJ2-7
v_gene: TRBV19
abundance: NA
d_gene: NA
CDR3nt: TGTGCCAGTAGTTCCCGGACAGAGCAGTACTTC
CDR3aa: CASSSRTEQYF

j_gene: TRBJ2-1
v_gene: TRBV7-9
abundance: few
d_gene: NA
CDR3nt: TGTGCCAGCAGCTTTATTTCCGGGGATGAGCAGTTCTTC
CDR3aa: CASSFISGDEQFF

j_gene: TRBJ2-5
v_gene: TRBV6-6
abundance: NA
d_gene: NA
CDR3nt: TGTGCCAGCAGTCGCCATGTGGTCCAGGGAGAGACCCAGTACTTC
CDR3aa: CASSRHVVQGETQYF

j_gene: TRBJ2-7
v_gene: TRBV4-3
abundance: NA
d_gene: NA
CDR3nt: TGCGCCAGCAGCCAAGGAGGAGTGTTGGGTGAGCAGTACTTC
CDR3aa: CASSQGGVLGEQYF

j_gene: TRBJ2-1
v_gene: TRBV14
abundance: few
d_gene: NA
CDR3nt: TGTGCCAGCAGCCCGACTAGTAATGAGCAGTTCTTC
CDR3aa: CASSPTSNEQFF

j_gene: TRBJ1-3
v_gene: TRBV7-9
abundance: NA
d_gene: TRBD1
CDR3nt: TGTGCCAGCAGCTTGGGACAGGGTGGAAACACCATATATTTT
CDR3aa: CASSLGQGGNTIYF

j_gene: TRBJ1-1
v_gene: TRBV18
abundance: few
d_gene: NA
CDR3nt: TGTGCCAGCTCACCACCTAACTACAGGGCCGTAGACACTGAAGCTTTCTTT
CDR3aa: CASSPPNYRAVDTEAFF

j_gene: TRBJ1-3
v_gene: TRBV7-8
abundance: NA
d_gene: TRBD1
CDR3nt: TGTGCCAGCAGCACACCGGGACAGGGGGCTGGAAACACCATATATTTT
CDR3aa: CASSTPGQGAGNTIYF

j_gene: TRBJ2-5
v_gene: TRBV7-2
abundance: few
d_gene: TRBD1
CDR3nt: TGTGCCAGCAGCTACAGGGGGCGAGAGACCCAGTACTTC
CDR3aa: CASSYRGRETQYF

j_gene: TRBJ2-1
v_gene: TRBV5-1
abundance: NA
d_gene: NA
CDR3nt: TGCGCCAGCAGCCTTACTAGCCCTAGTGAGCAGTTCTTC
CDR3aa: CASSLTSPSEQFF

j_gene: TRBJ1-1
v_gene: TRBV7-8
abundance: NA
d_gene: NA
CDR3nt: TGTGCCAGCAGCTTAGCTCTACCGAGTGGTGAAGCTTTCTTT
CDR3aa: CASSLALPSGEAFF

j_gene: TRBJ1-6
v_gene: TRBV11-2
abundance: few
d_gene: NA
CDR3nt: TGTGCCAGCAGCTTACAACGTGGGTCACCCCTCCACTTT
CDR3aa: CASSLQRGSPLHF

j_gene: TRBJ2-5
v_gene: TRBV30
abundance: few
d_gene: TRBD2
CDR3nt: TGTGCCTGGAGTGGATTGCCTAGCGGCCTAGGGACCCAGTACTTC
CDR3aa: CAWSGLPSGLGTQYF

j_gene: TRBJ2-1
v_gene: TRBV19
abundance: few
d_gene: NA
CDR3nt: TGTGCCAGTACCGGGAACGACGCTAGGAGTTCCTACAATGAGCAGTTCTTC
CDR3aa: CASTGNDARSSYNEQFF

j_gene: TRBJ2-7
v_gene: TRBV28
abundance: few
d_gene: TRBD1
CDR3nt: TGTGCCAGCAGTCCTAGCCCTACCGGGACAGGACCCTACGAGCAGTACTTC
CDR3aa: CASSPSPTGTGPYEQYF

j_gene: TRBJ2-1
v_gene: TRBV9
abundance: NA
d_gene: TRBD1
CDR3nt: TGTGCCAGCAGCGTAGGGACAGGTAGTTACAATGAGCAGTTCTTC
CDR3aa: CASSVGTGSYNEQFF

j_gene: TRBJ1-6
v_gene: TRBV19
abundance: NA
d_gene: TRBD1
CDR3nt: TGTGCCAGTAGCGGACAGGGCCGTAATTCACCCCTCCACTTT
CDR3aa: CASSGQGRNSPLHF